What follows are 18 T cell receptor beta chains derived from one specimen sequenced in a study of blood T cell repertoires in COVID-19. Measured with immunoSEQ multiplex PCR; TCRdb has only the in-frame clones, and not every one. The sample carries approximately 210,000 clones, approximately 89% recorded once. The sequencing sample was made of peripheral blood. The receptors originated from a woman aged 40-49 years with acute or convalescent COVID-19.

The V and J genes are TRBV2 and TRBJ1-5, with 8 bases fitting TRBD1. The ends lost 7 bases at V and 1 base at J; junction bases unmatched: 15. The CDR3 totals 18 residues. The germline CDR1 and CDR2 sequences are SNHLY and FYNNEI. CDR3 loop: CASTRAHRTGRSNQPQHF. CDR3 nucleotides: TGTGCCAGCACCCGAGCCCATCGGACAGGGCGAAGCAATCAGCCCCAGCATTTT.

The chain recombines TRBV9 with TRBJ1-4; 9 bases agree with TRBD1. CDR3 length equals 15 residues. Per germline, CDR1 SGDLS and CDR2 YYNGEE. Trimming removed 5 bases from V and 2 bases from J; junction bases left unmatched: 4. The CDR3 here is CASRGQGSTNEKLFF. DNA for the CDR3: TGTGCCAGCAGGGGACAGGGTTCCACTAATGAAAAACTGTTTTTT.

The rearrangement uses TRBV24-1 and TRBJ2-7; D possibly corresponds to TRBD2 (5 bases). V was pared by 4 bases and J by 2 bases, with 17 bases between. The CDR3 totals 16 residues. The germline V gene encodes CDR1 KGHDR and CDR2 SFDVKD. The CDR3 region has the DNA TGTGCCACCAGTGACCCAAGACTACCCAGAACCTACGAGCAGTACGTC. This translates into CATSDPRLPRTYEQYV.

V is TRBV6-5 and J is TRBJ1-2, with 8 bases identical to TRBD1. CDR1 is MNHEY, CDR2 SVGAGI, per germline. V lost 6 bases, J lost 8 bases, and 8 bases stayed unmatched. The CDR3 has 13 residues. The CDR3 DNA sequence: TGTGCCAGCAGAAAGACAGGGGAAGGGGGCTACACCTTC. Translating gives CASRKTGEGGYTF.

V and J are TRBV27 and TRBJ1-5; 9 positions agree with TRBD1. Germline V gene data show CDR1 as MNHEY and CDR2 as SMNVEV (reference sequence). V shed 5 bases and J 1 base; nucleotides not matched to a gene: 3. CDR3 length equals 15 residues. CDR3 amino acids: CASSTGTGSNQPQHF. For the CDR3, the DNA is TGTGCCAGCAGTACCGGGACAGGGAGCAATCAGCCCCAGCATTTT.

The V and J genes are TRBV7-2 and TRBJ2-7, with 10 bases that match TRBD2. This CDR3 comprises 13 residues. Germline trimming cut 5 bases from V and 7 bases from J; bases unmatched to any gene: 5. CDR1 and CDR2 (germline): SGHTA, FQGNSA. Here the CDR3 reads CASSALAGGEQYV. The CDR3, as DNA: TGTGCCAGCAGCGCCTTAGCGGGGGGTGAGCAGTACGTC.

This chain links TRBV4-1 with TRBJ2-1; 10 bases line up with TRBD2. The CDR3 extends over 16 amino acids. J lost 6 bases, V lost 6 bases, and 11 bases had no gene match. Germline CDR1 reads MGHRA; CDR2 reads YSYEKL. The CDR3 DNA reads TGCGCCAGCAGTCGCCATAGCGGGGGGCTCGTCAATGAGCAGTTCTTC. Translation: CASSRHSGGLVNEQFF.

In this sample, this clone turned up a few times. CDR3 sequence (DNA): TGCGCCAGCAGCTTGGACGCAGGGGATGGCTACACCTTC. Its translation is CASSLDAGDGYTF. The rearrangement joins TRBV5-1 to TRBJ1-2; weak D call: TRBD1 (6 bases). V shed 0 bases and J shed 6 bases, with 9 bases lying between them. CDR3 length: 13 residues. Germline V gene data show CDR1 as SGHRS and CDR2 as YFSETQ.

This sequence joins TRBV19 and TRBJ1-2; TRBD1 is a possible D gene (6 bases). The germline gives CDR1 LNHDA, CDR2 SQIVND (reference sequence). The CDR3 has 14 residues. Between the trimmed V and J ends, which lost 9 bases and 4 bases, there was a span of 18 bases. CDR3 protein: CASRTGQGTYGYTF. The CDR3 bases are TGTGCCAGCAGAACCGGGCAGGGGACCTATGGCTACACCTTC.

The V gene is TRBV9, the J gene TRBJ1-4, with TRBD1 as a possible D gene (6 bases). The CDR3 runs 15 residues. CDR1 and CDR2 from the germline V gene are SGDLS and YYNGEE. Trimming cost V 0 bases and J 7 bases, with 13 bases left between them. CDR3 nucleotides: TGTGCCAGCAGCGTAGCTCACAGGGTGGGTGAAAAACTGTTTTTT. Translating gives CASSVAHRVGEKLFF.

The CDR3 region has the DNA TGTGCCACCCGGAGCAGCGGGGGGGCCCGTGGTGAGCAGTTCTTC. Protein: CATRSSGGARGEQFF. The rearrangement links TRBV24-1 to TRBJ2-1; TRBD2 matches at 10 bases. Germline V CDR1 and CDR2: KGHDR, SFDVKD. The CDR3 has 15 amino acids. V lost 9 bases, J lost 9 bases, and 13 bases stayed unmatched.

The chain joins TRBV5-1 to TRBJ2-1, with 10 bases identical to TRBD2. Germline V gene data show CDR1 as SGHRS and CDR2 as YFSETQ. The CDR3 runs to 15 residues. J gave up 5 bases and V 5 bases, and 7 bases lay outside the gene matches. CDR3 nucleotides: TGCGCCAGCAGTTTCTTAGCGGGGGGTCACAATGAGCAGTTCTTC. The encoded protein is CASSFLAGGHNEQFF. The complete variable domain, with remaining parts taken from reference TRBV5-1 and TRBJ2-1, reads KAGVTQTPRYLIKTRGQQVTLSCSPISGHRSVSWYQQTPGQGLQFLFEYFSETQRNKGNFPGRFSGRQFSNSRSEMNVSTLELGDSALYLCASSFLAGGHNEQFFGPGTRLTVL.

The rearrangement joins TRBV3-1 (or the pseudogene TRBV3-2) to TRBJ2-3; the match to TRBD2 covers 8 bases. The length of the CDR3 is 14 residues. J lost 5 bases, V lost 3 bases, and 4 bases had no gene match. CDR1 and CDR2 from the germline V gene are LGHDT and YNNKEL (reference sequence). CDR3 amino acids: CASSHGGAIDTQYF. The CDR3, as DNA: TGTGCCAGCAGCCACGGGGGGGCGATAGATACGCAGTATTTT.

This clone was observed a single time. The V call is TRBV3-1 (or the pseudogene TRBV3-2), the J call TRBJ1-2; 7 bases agree with TRBD1. The junction had 3 bases not matched to a gene; V was cut back by 0 bases and J by 5 bases. Germline CDR1 and CDR2: LGHDT and YNNKEL (reference sequence). This CDR3 is built from 14 residues. The CDR3, as DNA: TGTGCCAGCAGCCAAGATCACAGGGGTTATGGCTACACCTTC. Amino acid sequence: CASSQDHRGYGYTF.

The chain carries TRBV5-1 and TRBJ1-1; maybe TRBD1 (5 bases). V was trimmed by 2 bases and J by 0 bases, leaving 14 bases between them. This CDR3 has 16 residues. Looked up from germline, CDR1 is SGHRS and CDR2 is YFSETQ. In nucleotides, the CDR3 is TGCGCCAGCAGCTTAAGTCAGGGCAGGATGAACACTGAAGCTTTCTTT. Protein: CASSLSQGRMNTEAFF.

The V gene is TRBV12-3 or TRBV12-4, the J gene TRBJ2-2; no clear D gene. CDR3 size: 11 residues. The germline V and J ends were trimmed by 8 bases and 7 bases, with 8 bases remaining between them. CDR3 sequence reads: CASCLLGELFF. As DNA, the CDR3 is TGTGCCAGCTGTCTTCTCGGGGAGCTGTTTTTT.

The CDR3 nucleotides are TGCGCCAGCAGCTCGCGAGAGGACAGGGCATCCGAGCAGTACGTC. Translating gives CASSSREDRASEQYV. This chain joins TRBV5-1 and TRBJ2-7, with 8 bases identical to TRBD1. The CDR3 has 15 amino acids. Germline V gene sequence: CDR1 SGHRS, CDR2 YFSETQ. The V gene end was trimmed by 3 bases and the J gene end by 6 bases; junction bases not matched to a gene: 11.

J is TRBJ1-1 and V is TRBV5-1; 10 nucleotides agree with TRBD1. Losses at the gene ends were 0 bases for V and 4 bases for J; bases not matched to a gene: 9. The CDR3 totals 17 residues. Germline loops: CDR1 SGHRS, CDR2 YFSETQ. The CDR3 nucleotides are TGCGCCAGCAGCTTGGGGGACAGGGGATCCTCCGCCACTGAAGCTTTCTTT. Its translation is CASSLGDRGSSATEAFF.